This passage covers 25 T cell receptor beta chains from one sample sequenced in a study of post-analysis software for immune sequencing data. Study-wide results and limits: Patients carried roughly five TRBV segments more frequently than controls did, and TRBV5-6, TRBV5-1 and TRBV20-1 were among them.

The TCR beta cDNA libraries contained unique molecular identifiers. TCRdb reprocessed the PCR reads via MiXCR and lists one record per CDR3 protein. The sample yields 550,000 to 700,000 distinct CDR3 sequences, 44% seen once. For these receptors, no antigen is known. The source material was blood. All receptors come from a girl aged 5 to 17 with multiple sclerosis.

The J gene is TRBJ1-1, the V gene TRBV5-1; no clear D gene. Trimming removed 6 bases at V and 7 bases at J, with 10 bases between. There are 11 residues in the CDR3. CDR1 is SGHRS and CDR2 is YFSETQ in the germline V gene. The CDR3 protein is CASILGLEAFF. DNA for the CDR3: TGCGCCAGCATTTTAGGGCTTGAAGCTTTCTTT.

The CDR3 DNA reads TGTGCCTGGAGGGTAGCGGGGGACAACTCTGGGGCCAACGTCCTGACTTTC. Translation: CAWRVAGDNSGANVLTF. This rearrangement joins TRBV30 to TRBJ2-6; TRBD2 matches at 9 bases. J gave up 0 bases and V 3 bases, and 6 bases lay outside the gene matches. CDR3 length equals 17 residues. Germline V gives CDR1 GTSNPN, CDR2 SVGIG (reference sequence).

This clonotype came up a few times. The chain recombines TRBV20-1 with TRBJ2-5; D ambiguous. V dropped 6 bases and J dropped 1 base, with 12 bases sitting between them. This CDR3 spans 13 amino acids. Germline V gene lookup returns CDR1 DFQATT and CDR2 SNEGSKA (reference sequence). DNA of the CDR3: TGCAGTGCAAGGGCTACCTTCCAAGAGACCCAGTACTTC. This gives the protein CSARATFQETQYF.

For the CDR3, the DNA is TGTGCCAGCAGTAGTGGGGATGCGCAGTATTTT. Translated, it gives CASSSGDAQYF. The chain uses TRBV12-3 or TRBV12-4 and TRBJ2-3; D ambiguous. The CDR3 sequence is 11 residues long. The ends were cut back, 5 bases at V and 10 bases at J, with 10 bases in the middle.

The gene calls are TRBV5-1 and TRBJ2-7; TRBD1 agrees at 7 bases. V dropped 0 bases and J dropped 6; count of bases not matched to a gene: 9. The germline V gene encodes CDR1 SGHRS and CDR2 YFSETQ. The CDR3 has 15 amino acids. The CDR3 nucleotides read TGCGCCAGCAGCTTGGGGGATATGACAGGGAGCGAGCAGTACTTC. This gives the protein CASSLGDMTGSEQYF. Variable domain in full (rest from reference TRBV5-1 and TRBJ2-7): KAGVTQTPRYLIKTRGQQVTLSCSPISGHRSVSWYQQTPGQGLQFLFEYFSETQRNKGNFPGRFSGRQFSNSRSEMNVSTLELGDSALYLCASSLGDMTGSEQYFGPGTRLTVT.

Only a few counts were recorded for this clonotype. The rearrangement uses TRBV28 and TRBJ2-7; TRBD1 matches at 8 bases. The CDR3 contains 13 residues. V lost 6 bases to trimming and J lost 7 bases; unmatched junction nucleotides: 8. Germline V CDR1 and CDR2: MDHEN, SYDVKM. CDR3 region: CASSPTGAWEQYF. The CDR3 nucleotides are TGTGCCAGCAGCCCGACAGGGGCCTGGGAGCAGTACTTC.

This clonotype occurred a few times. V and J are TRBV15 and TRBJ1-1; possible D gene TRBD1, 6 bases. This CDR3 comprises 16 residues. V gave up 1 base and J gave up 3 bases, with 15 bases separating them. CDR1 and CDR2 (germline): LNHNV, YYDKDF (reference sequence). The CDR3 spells CATSRVGDPGDTEAFF. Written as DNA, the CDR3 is TGTGCCACCAGCAGAGTAGGGGACCCAGGGGACACTGAAGCTTTCTTT.

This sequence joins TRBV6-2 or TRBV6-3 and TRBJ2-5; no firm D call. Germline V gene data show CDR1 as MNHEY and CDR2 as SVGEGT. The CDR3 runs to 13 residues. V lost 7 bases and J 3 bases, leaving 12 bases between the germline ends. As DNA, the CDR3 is TGTGCCAGCATCTCTGGGAAGGAAGAGACCCAGTACTTC. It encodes CASISGKEETQYF.

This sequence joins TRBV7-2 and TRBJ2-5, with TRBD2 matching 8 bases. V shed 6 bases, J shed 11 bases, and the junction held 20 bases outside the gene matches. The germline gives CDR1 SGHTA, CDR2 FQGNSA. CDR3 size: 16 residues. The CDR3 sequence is CASSPFYGGEGDEQYF. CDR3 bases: TGTGCCAGCAGTCCATTCTACGGGGGGGAGGGGGATGAGCAGTACTTC.

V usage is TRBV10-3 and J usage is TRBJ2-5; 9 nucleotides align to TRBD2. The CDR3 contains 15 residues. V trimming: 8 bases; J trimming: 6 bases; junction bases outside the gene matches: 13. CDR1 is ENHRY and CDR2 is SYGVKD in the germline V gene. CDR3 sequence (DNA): TGTGCCATCGGGCAAGCGGGGGGCCGGGTTAAGACCCAGTACTTC. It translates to CAIGQAGGRVKTQYF.

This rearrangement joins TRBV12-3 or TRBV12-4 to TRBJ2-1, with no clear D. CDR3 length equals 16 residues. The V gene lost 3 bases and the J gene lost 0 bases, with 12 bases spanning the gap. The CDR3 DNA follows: TGTGCCAGCAGTTTTGGGTCTCAGAGCTCCTACAATGAGCAGTTCTTC. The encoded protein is CASSFGSQSSYNEQFF.

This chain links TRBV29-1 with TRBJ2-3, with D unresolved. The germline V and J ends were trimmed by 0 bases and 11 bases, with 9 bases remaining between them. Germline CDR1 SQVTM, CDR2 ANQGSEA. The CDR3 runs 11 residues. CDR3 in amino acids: CSVEDFAGQYF. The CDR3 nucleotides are TGCAGCGTTGAAGATTTTGCTGGGCAGTATTTT.

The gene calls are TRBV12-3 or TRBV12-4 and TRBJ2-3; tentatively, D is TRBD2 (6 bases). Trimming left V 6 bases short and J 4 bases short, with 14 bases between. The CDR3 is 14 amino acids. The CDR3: CASSYSERADTQYF. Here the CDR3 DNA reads TGTGCCAGCAGCTATTCTGAGCGGGCAGATACGCAGTATTTT.

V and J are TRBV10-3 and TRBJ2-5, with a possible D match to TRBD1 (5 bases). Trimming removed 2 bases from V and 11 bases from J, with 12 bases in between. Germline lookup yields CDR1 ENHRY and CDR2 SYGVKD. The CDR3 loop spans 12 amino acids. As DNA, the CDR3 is TGTGCCATCAGTGAGAGAGCGACAGAGCAGTACTTC. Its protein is CAISERATEQYF.

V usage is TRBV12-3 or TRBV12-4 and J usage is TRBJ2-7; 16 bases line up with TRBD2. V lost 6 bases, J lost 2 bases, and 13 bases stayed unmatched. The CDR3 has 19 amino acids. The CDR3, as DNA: TGTGCCAGCAGCCTCCACACCGGGACTAGCGGGAGGGCCCCCTACGAGCAGTACTTC. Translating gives CASSLHTGTSGRAPYEQYF.

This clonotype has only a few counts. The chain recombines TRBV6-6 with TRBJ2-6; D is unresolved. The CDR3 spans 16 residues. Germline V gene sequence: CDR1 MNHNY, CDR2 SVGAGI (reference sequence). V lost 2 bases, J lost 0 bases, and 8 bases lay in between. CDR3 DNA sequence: TGTGCCAGCAGTTACGCCAGTCGCTCTGGGGCCAACGTCCTGACTTTC. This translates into CASSYASRSGANVLTF.

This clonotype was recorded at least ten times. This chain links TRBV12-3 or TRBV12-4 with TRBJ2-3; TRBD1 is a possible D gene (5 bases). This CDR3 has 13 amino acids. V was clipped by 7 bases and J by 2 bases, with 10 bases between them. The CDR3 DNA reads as TGTGCCAGCATCAGGGATACCACAGATACGCAGTATTTT. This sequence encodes CASIRDTTDTQYF.

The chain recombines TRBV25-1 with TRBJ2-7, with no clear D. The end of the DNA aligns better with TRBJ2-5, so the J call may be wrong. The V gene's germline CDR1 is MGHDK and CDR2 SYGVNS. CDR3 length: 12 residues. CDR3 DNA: TGTGCCAGCAGTGAATTCCCAGAGACCCAGTACTTC. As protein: CASSEFPETQYF.

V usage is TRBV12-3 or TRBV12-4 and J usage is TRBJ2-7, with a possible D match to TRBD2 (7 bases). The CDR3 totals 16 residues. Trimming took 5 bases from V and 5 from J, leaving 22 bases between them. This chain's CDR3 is CASSPGWGGDTDEQYF. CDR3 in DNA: TGTGCCAGCAGTCCAGGCTGGGGGGGCGATACCGACGAGCAGTACTTC.

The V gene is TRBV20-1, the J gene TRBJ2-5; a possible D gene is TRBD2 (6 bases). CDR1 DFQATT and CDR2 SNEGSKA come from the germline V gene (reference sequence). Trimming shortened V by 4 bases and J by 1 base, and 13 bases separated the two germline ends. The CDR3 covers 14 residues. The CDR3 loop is CSAMVAELQETQYF. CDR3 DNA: TGCAGTGCTATGGTAGCGGAGCTCCAAGAGACCCAGTACTTC.

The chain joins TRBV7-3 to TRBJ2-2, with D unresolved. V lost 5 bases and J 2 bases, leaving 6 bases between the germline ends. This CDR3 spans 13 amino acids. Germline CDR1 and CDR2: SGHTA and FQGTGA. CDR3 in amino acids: CASSGHNTGELFF. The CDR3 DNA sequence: TGTGCCAGCAGCGGGCACAACACCGGGGAGCTGTTTTTT.

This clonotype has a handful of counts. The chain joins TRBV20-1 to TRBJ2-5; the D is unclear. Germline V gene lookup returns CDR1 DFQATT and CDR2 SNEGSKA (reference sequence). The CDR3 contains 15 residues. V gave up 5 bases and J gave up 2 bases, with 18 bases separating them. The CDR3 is CSAGGHGRVQETQYF. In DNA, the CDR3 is TGCAGTGCTGGCGGCCACGGACGGGTTCAAGAGACCCAGTACTTC.

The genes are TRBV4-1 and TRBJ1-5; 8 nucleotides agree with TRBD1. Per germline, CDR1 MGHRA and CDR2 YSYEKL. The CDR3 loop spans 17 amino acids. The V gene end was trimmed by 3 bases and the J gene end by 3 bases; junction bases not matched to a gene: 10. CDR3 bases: TGCGCCAGCAGCCAGACCAAAGACAGGGGAGCCAATCAGCCCCAGCATTTT. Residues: CASSQTKDRGANQPQHF.

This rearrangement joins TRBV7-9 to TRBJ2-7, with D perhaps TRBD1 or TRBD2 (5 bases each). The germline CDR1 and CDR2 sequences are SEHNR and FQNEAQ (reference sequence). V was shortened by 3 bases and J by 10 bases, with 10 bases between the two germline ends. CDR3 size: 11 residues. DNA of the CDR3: TGTGCCAGCAGCTTCGAGGGACCCCAGTACTTC. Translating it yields CASSFEGPQYF.

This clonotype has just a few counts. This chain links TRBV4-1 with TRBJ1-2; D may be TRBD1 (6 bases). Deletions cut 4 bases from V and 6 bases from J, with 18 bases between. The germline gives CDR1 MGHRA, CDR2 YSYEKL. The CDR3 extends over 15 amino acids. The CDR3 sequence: CASSPLTGRGNGYTF. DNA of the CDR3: TGCGCCAGCAGCCCCCTGACAGGAAGGGGTAATGGCTACACCTTC.